This T cell receptor (beta chain) was identified in a study of cytomegalovirus exposure and HLA in healthy donors. Trimming cost V 2 bases and J 3 bases, with 14 bases left between them. The CDR3 extends over 16 amino acids. Germline V CDR1 and CDR2: SGHAT, FQDESV (reference sequence). The PCR had 60 Vbeta and 13 Jbeta primers. As handled by the study authors: It was a later analysis that counted 75 million to 90 million unique TCR beta chains, of which some 9.9 million were shared. TCRdb's table, derived via immunoSEQ multiplex PCR, lists solely in-frame clones and lacks some. V, J and clone size were drawn from that table, and D and trimming were deduced from the DNA. The data hold about 210,000 clones, with about 83% observed a single time.

The rearrangement joins TRBV11-1 to TRBJ2-4, with D perhaps TRBD2 (6 bases). The TCR was taken from a man aged 40-49 years in good health and CMV-seropositive. The source material was PBMCs. CDR3 DNA sequence: TGTGCCAGCAGCTTATCTATATGGGACTTCAAAAACATTCAGTACTTC. It specifies CASSLSIWDFKNIQYF. The full variable domain, its missing parts supplied by reference TRBV11-1 and TRBJ2-4, is EAEVAQSPRYKITEKSQAVAFWCDPISGHATLYWYRQILGQGPELLVQFQDESVVDDSQLPKDRFSAERLKGVDSTLKIQPAELGDSAMYLCASSLSIWDFKNIQYFGAGTRLSVL.